These 14 T cell receptor beta chains came from one sample sequenced in a study of T cells of healthy individuals. TCRdb itself ran the 5' RACE reads through MiXCR, one entry per CDR3 protein. The sample shows 100,000 or so distinct CDR3 sequences, approximately 16% of them seen only once. The receptors derive from a human donor in good health.

This clonotype was picked up a small number of times. This chain connects TRBV27 to TRBJ2-7, with D possibly being TRBD2 (6 bases). The V end was cut by 5 bases, the J end by 6 bases, with 17 bases between. Germline V gives CDR1 MNHEY, CDR2 SMNVEV (reference sequence). The length of the CDR3 is 14 residues. The CDR3 DNA is TGTGCCAGCAGTCCTGGGACTCTGACGGGCGAGCAGTACTTC. Amino acid sequence: CASSPGTLTGEQYF.

This sequence joins TRBV6-2 or TRBV6-3 and TRBJ2-1; no definite D call. Trimming cost V 0 bases and J 6 bases, with 6 bases left between them. There are 13 residues in the CDR3. CDR1 and CDR2 (germline): MNHEY, SVGEGT. CDR3 sequence: CASSYSSGNEQFF. The CDR3 DNA sequence: TGTGCCAGCAGTTACTCCTCTGGCAATGAGCAGTTCTTC.

This clonotype was picked up many times. The chain carries TRBV20-1 and TRBJ2-1; 8 bases agree with TRBD2. The CDR3 extends over 14 amino acids. V dropped 5 bases and J dropped 4; count of bases not matched to a gene: 7. Germline values: CDR1 DFQATT, CDR2 SNEGSKA (reference sequence). CDR3 sequence reads: CSAPPGLGYNEQFF. In nucleotides, the CDR3 is TGCAGTGCTCCGCCGGGACTAGGGTACAATGAGCAGTTCTTC.

The chain employs TRBV12-3 or TRBV12-4 and TRBJ2-1; D remains ambiguous. With 2 bases removed from V and 1 base from J, the gap between germline ends came to 9 bases. This CDR3 contains 15 residues. CDR3 loop: CASSLWPNSYNEQFF. Here the CDR3 DNA reads TGTGCCAGCAGTTTATGGCCTAATTCCTACAATGAGCAGTTCTTC.

This clonotype has at least ten counts. The CDR3 loop is CASSTAMEYEQFF. CDR3 nucleotides: TGCGCCAGCAGCACGGCTATGGAGTATGAGCAGTTCTTC. The V and J genes are TRBV5-1 and TRBJ2-1, with D unclear. V was cut by 4 bases and J by 8 bases, with 13 bases left in between. Germline CDR1 reads SGHRS; CDR2 reads YFSETQ. The CDR3 consists of 13 residues.

The chain employs TRBV6-5 and TRBJ1-1, with 12 bases lining up with TRBD1. The J segment lost 10 bases and the V segment lost 0 bases, leaving 3 bases of the junction unmatched. In germline, CDR1 is MNHEY, CDR2 SVGAGI. The CDR3 length is 14 residues. The CDR3 loop is CASSYSGQGAVAFF. CDR3 DNA sequence: TGTGCCAGCAGTTACTCGGGACAGGGGGCCGTAGCTTTCTTT.

This chain uses TRBV27 with TRBJ2-1, with TRBD1 matching 8 bases. This CDR3 has 16 amino acids. Trimming at V came to 4 bases and at J to 5 bases, leaving 10 bases not matched to a gene. Germline V gene lookup returns CDR1 MNHEY and CDR2 SMNVEV (reference sequence). CDR3 coding DNA: TGTGCCAGCAGTTCACTTTCCAGGGGGCCCAACAATGAGCAGTTCTTC. Encoded protein: CASSSLSRGPNNEQFF.

The rearrangement joins TRBV7-3 to TRBJ2-1; no clear D gene. V lost 4 bases, J lost 10 bases, and 11 bases lay in between. The CDR3 is 12 residues long. Per the germline V gene, CDR1 is SGHTA and CDR2 is FQGTGA. The CDR3 DNA sequence: TGTGCCAGCAGCTCCCAAATCGGGGAGCAGTTCTTC. The encoded protein is CASSSQIGEQFF.

This clonotype was observed many times. This CDR3 reads CASSLTGNSPLHF. For the CDR3, the DNA is TGTGCCAGCAGCCTGACGGGTAATTCACCCCTCCACTTT. The chain combines TRBV12-3 or TRBV12-4 with TRBJ1-6; D is undetermined. The CDR3 extends over 13 amino acids. The germline V and J ends were trimmed by 6 bases and 6 bases, with 9 bases remaining between them.

In this sample, this clonotype turned up a few times. V is TRBV3-1 and J is TRBJ2-1; tentative D call: TRBD2 (5 bases). This CDR3 spans 13 amino acids. The V gene's germline CDR1 is LGHDT and CDR2 YNNKEL (reference sequence). Deletions cut 1 base from V and 7 bases from J, with 8 bases between. CDR3 sequence (DNA): TGTGCCAGCAGCCAAGCGCGGGTGAATGAGCAGTTCTTC. Translating it yields CASSQARVNEQFF.

The rearrangement links TRBV4-3 to TRBJ2-3, with 10 bases fitting TRBD2. The length of the CDR3 is 16 residues. CDR1 is LGHNA, CDR2 YSLEER, per germline. Trimming cost V 0 bases and J 7 bases; bases outside gene matches: 7. CDR3 DNA sequence: TGCGCCAGCAGCCAAGATGCTAGCGGGAGCTTTAATACGCAGTATTTT. Protein: CASSQDASGSFNTQYF.

This clonotype was seen more than once but under ten times. The CDR3 DNA follows: TGTGCCAGCAGCTTAGTGTCGCGGGAGGGTAATGAGCAGTTCTTC. It yields the protein CASSLVSREGNEQFF. The V gene is TRBV7-9, the J gene TRBJ2-1; 9 positions match TRBD2. Germline-derived CDR1 and CDR2 are SEHNR and FQNEAQ (reference sequence). CDR3 length: 15 residues. Trimming cost V 1 base and J 7 bases; bases outside gene matches: 5.

This chain connects TRBV29-1 to TRBJ2-1; 9 bases line up with TRBD2. The CDR3 contains 14 residues. Trimming cost V 6 bases and J 0 bases; bases outside gene matches: 3. Germline V lookup: CDR1 SQVTM, CDR2 ANQGSEA. Written as DNA, the CDR3 is TGCAGCGTGAGAGCGGGAGGCTCCTACAATGAGCAGTTCTTC. Amino acids: CSVRAGGSYNEQFF.

This clonotype was seen a handful of times. The chain combines TRBV7-2 with TRBJ1-5; no clear D. Per the germline V gene, CDR1 is SGHTA and CDR2 is FQGNSA. The ends were cut back, 1 base at V and 9 bases at J, with 7 bases in the middle. This CDR3 region has 12 residues. CDR3 DNA: TGTGCCAGCAGCTTAGGACCGGGGCCCCAGCATTTT. This codes for CASSLGPGPQHF.